The 8 T cell receptor beta chains listed next were all sequenced from one sample in a study of shared clonotypes between healthy human individuals. Naive CD8 cells lacked CD45RO and underwent positive selection for CCR7, leaving out terminally differentiated effector memory CD45RA+ cells. Sequencing was performed with immunoSEQ multiplex PCR; in TCRdb, only in-frame clones are kept and a portion is missing. The sample records about 2 million clones, roughly 94% being singletons. The sample taken for sequencing was naive CD8+ T cells sorted from blood. Every receptor here comes from a man between 18 and 29 years old in good health.

A note on this clone: Other DNA sequences in this specimen translate into the identical CDR3. The rearrangement uses TRBV4-1 and TRBJ2-3; D remains unclear. Between the trimmed V and J ends, which lost 1 base and 6 bases, there was a span of 5 bases. This CDR3 comprises 12 residues. The germline V gene encodes CDR1 MGHRA and CDR2 YSYEKL. The CDR3 loop is CASSQGRDTQYF. In DNA, the CDR3 is TGCGCCAGCAGCCAAGGGCGGGATACGCAGTATTTT.

As regards this clone: The same CDR3 can be traced to other DNA sequences in this sample. The chain links TRBV27 to TRBJ1-5; the D is unclear. The V gene lost 1 base and the J gene lost 7 bases, with 8 bases spanning the gap. This CDR3 comprises 13 residues. Germline assignment: CDR1 MNHEY and CDR2 SMNVEV (reference sequence). DNA for the CDR3: TGTGCCAGCAGTTTATGGGTTGGGCAGCCCCAGCATTTT. Its protein is CASSLWVGQPQHF.

The chain recombines TRBV11-2 with TRBJ2-7; 7 bases are a match to TRBD1. The germline V gene encodes CDR1 SGHAT and CDR2 FQNNGV. After removal of 11 bases from V and 2 bases from J, the junction contained 6 bases not matched to a gene. This CDR3 is built from 12 residues. The CDR3 DNA is TGTGCCGTACAGACAGGGACCTACGAGCAGTACTTC. Its protein is CAVQTGTYEQYF. Looking up the rest from reference TRBV11-2 and TRBJ2-7 gives the full variable domain: EAGVAQSPRYKIIEKRQSVAFWCNPISGHATLYWYQQILGQGPKLLIQFQNNGVVDDSQLPKDRFSAERLKGVDSTLKIQPAKLEDSAVYLCAVQTGTYEQYFGPGTRLTVT.

On this clone: The junction shows a germline mismatch at one end, possibly a read error. V usage is TRBV7-7 and J usage is TRBJ2-1; perhaps TRBD2 as D (6 bases). The CDR3 loop spans 17 amino acids. CDR1 SSHAT and CDR2 FNYEAQ come from the germline V gene (reference sequence). For the CDR3, the DNA is TGTGCTAGCAGCTTAGTTTTCGGGGGAGGACGCTACAATGAGCAGTTCTTC. Amino acids: CASSLVFGGGRYNEQFF.

The CDR3 region has the DNA TGTGCCAGCAGCTTACTTAGCGGGAGTGGCGGGGAGCTGTTTTTT. This translates into CASSLLSGSGGELFF. V and J are TRBV7-9 and TRBJ2-2; 9 nucleotides agree with TRBD2. Germline CDR1 is SEHNR and CDR2 is FQNEAQ (reference sequence). The CDR3 length is 15 residues. The V and J ends lost 2 bases and 7 bases, in that order; junction bases with no gene match: 5.

The J gene is TRBJ2-1, the V gene TRBV4-3; D possibly corresponds to TRBD2 (5 bases). V lost 4 bases and J 7 bases, leaving 11 bases between the germline ends. The CDR3 sequence is 13 residues long. Per germline, CDR1 LGHNA and CDR2 YSLEER. The CDR3 loop is CASSPLGENEQFF. Written as DNA, the CDR3 is TGCGCCAGCAGCCCTCTTGGGGAGAATGAGCAGTTCTTC.

V and J are TRBV5-1 and TRBJ2-5, with TRBD1 matching over 7 bases. Germline values: CDR1 SGHRS, CDR2 YFSETQ. Trimming cost V 0 bases and J 5 bases; bases outside gene matches: 4. The CDR3 is 14 residues long. This CDR3 is CASSLADRAETQYF. CDR3 in DNA: TGCGCCAGCAGCTTGGCCGACAGGGCGGAGACCCAGTACTTC.

This chain links TRBV4-1 with TRBJ2-1; TRBD2 matches at 8 bases. Germline V lookup: CDR1 MGHRA, CDR2 YSYEKL. The CDR3 loop spans 17 amino acids. V dropped 1 base and J dropped 6; count of bases not matched to a gene: 11. The CDR3: CASSQVDLVGGGNEQFF. The CDR3 DNA sequence: TGCGCCAGCAGCCAAGTAGACCTTGTCGGGGGGGGCAATGAGCAGTTCTTC.